Following are 25 T cell receptor beta chains from one sample sequenced in a study of cytomegalovirus exposure and HLA in healthy donors. The study ran its PCR with 60 Vbeta and 13 Jbeta primers. Sequencing used immunoSEQ multiplex PCR; TCRdb keeps in-frame clones, though not all of them. Of 130,000 or so clones detected, 60% to 85% appear once; the ten largest clones hold 1.8%. Sequencing used PBMCs. These receptors all come from a female donor in good health and CMV-seropositive.

The rearrangement uses TRBV28 and TRBJ2-5; 8 nucleotides line up with TRBD2. This CDR3 is 14 amino acids long. The trim removed 7 bases at V and 2 bases at J, leaving 6 bases unmatched. The germline V gene has CDR1 MDHEN and CDR2 SYDVKM. CDR3 sequence reads: CASKAGGGQETQYF. The DNA of the CDR3 is TGTGCCAGCAAGGCGGGGGGAGGGCAAGAGACCCAGTACTTC.

The rearrangement uses TRBV5-4 and TRBJ2-3; D unresolved. V was shortened by 5 bases and J by 4 bases, with 8 bases between the two germline ends. CDR3 length: 12 residues. CDR1 is SGHNT and CDR2 is YYREEE in the germline V gene (reference sequence). The CDR3 bases are TGTGCCAGCAGTTCACAACCAGATACGCAGTATTTT. Its translation is CASSSQPDTQYF.

The V and J genes are TRBV4-2 and TRBJ2-7, with D uncertain. The CDR3 is 14 residues long. In germline, CDR1 is LGHNA, CDR2 YNFKEQ. V dropped 5 bases and J dropped 3 bases, with 14 bases sitting between them. CDR3 bases: TGTGCCAGCAGCGAAACGCTCGACAACTACGAGCAGTACTTC. As protein: CASSETLDNYEQYF.

The chain has TRBV6-1 and TRBJ1-1; no clear D. Germline V gene lookup returns CDR1 MNHNS and CDR2 SASEGT. Between the trimmed V and J ends, which lost 2 bases and 5 bases, there was a span of 15 bases. CDR3 length equals 15 residues. The CDR3 reads CASSEWRGGLTEAFF. Written as DNA, the CDR3 is TGTGCCAGCAGTGAATGGCGAGGAGGTTTGACTGAAGCTTTCTTT.

V and J are TRBV29-1 and TRBJ2-1; TRBD1 matches at 10 bases. The J segment lost 8 bases and the V segment lost 5 bases, leaving 6 bases of the junction unmatched. The CDR3 spans 13 residues. Germline loops: CDR1 SQVTM, CDR2 ANQGSEA. The CDR3 reads CSVFRTGGHEQFF. The CDR3 region has the DNA TGCAGCGTTTTTCGGACAGGGGGTCATGAGCAGTTCTTC.

The gene calls are TRBV10-3 and TRBJ1-2; the D is unclear. This CDR3 is built from 11 residues. Germline loops: CDR1 ENHRY, CDR2 SYGVKD. V was clipped by 10 bases and J by 4 bases, with 10 bases between them. DNA of the CDR3: TGTGCCACCGAGGGAACCTATGGCTACACCTTC. Residues: CATEGTYGYTF.

This chain links TRBV6-1 with TRBJ1-2; D gene ambiguous. The germline gives CDR1 MNHNS, CDR2 SASEGT. The CDR3 is 12 amino acids. Trimming took 4 bases from V and 4 from J, leaving 7 bases between them. CDR3 region: CASSVSFYGYTF. As DNA, the CDR3 is TGTGCCAGCAGTGTGAGTTTCTATGGCTACACCTTC.

The gene calls are TRBV10-2 and TRBJ1-1; D may be TRBD1 (5 bases). V lost 5 bases, J lost 1 base, and 8 bases lay in between. The germline V gene has CDR1 WSHSY and CDR2 SAAADI. This CDR3 has 13 residues. CDR3 nucleotide sequence: TGCGCCAGCAGTAAGGGGTGGAACACTGAAGCTTTCTTT. Translated, it gives CASSKGWNTEAFF.

In its sample, this clone was seen a few times. CDR3 DNA: TGTGCCAGCAGCCCCTCAGGGGGCAATCAGCCCCAGCATTTT. Translation gives CASSPSGGNQPQHF. The chain links TRBV2 to TRBJ1-5; D is perhaps TRBD1 (6 bases). CDR1 is SNHLY, CDR2 FYNNEI, per germline. V lost 6 bases and J lost 2, with 11 bases in between. The CDR3 length is 14 residues.

The gene calls are TRBV6-5 and TRBJ1-6, with TRBD1 matching 8 bases. V shed 4 bases and J 7 bases; nucleotides not matched to a gene: 9. CDR3 size: 16 residues. Germline CDR1 MNHEY, CDR2 SVGAGI. CDR3 in DNA: TGTGCCAGCAGTTCTAAATGGACAGGGTGGAATTCACCCCTCCACTTT. Protein: CASSSKWTGWNSPLHF.

The chain is built from TRBV5-6 and TRBJ2-1; a possible D gene is TRBD2 (5 bases). Germline V gene lookup returns CDR1 SGHDT and CDR2 YYEEEE. The CDR3 covers 17 residues. The V gene lost 2 bases and the J gene lost 4 bases, with 19 bases spanning the gap. CDR3 loop: CASSLLGPEGVYNEQFF. CDR3 DNA: TGTGCCAGCAGCTTACTTGGACCCGAGGGTGTTTACAATGAGCAGTTCTTC.

This clone was counted between two and nine times. This chain links TRBV4-2 with TRBJ2-7; D unclear. The CDR3 covers 12 residues. Germline loops: CDR1 LGHNA, CDR2 YNFKEQ. V shed 0 bases and J shed 6 bases, with 6 bases lying between them. CDR3 protein: CASSQDHGEQYF. CDR3 nucleotides: TGTGCCAGCAGCCAAGATCACGGCGAGCAGTACTTC.

The chain has TRBV5-1 and TRBJ1-5; 7 bases line up with TRBD1. Losses at the gene ends were 3 bases for V and 3 bases for J; bases not matched to a gene: 3. Germline lookup yields CDR1 SGHRS and CDR2 YFSETQ. The CDR3 is 14 residues long. CDR3 protein: CASSSTGVNQPQHF. CDR3 DNA: TGCGCCAGCAGCTCCACAGGGGTCAATCAGCCCCAGCATTTT.

The gene calls are TRBV6-6 and TRBJ1-5; TRBD1 matches 8 bases. The CDR3 loop spans 14 amino acids. The V and J ends lost 2 bases and 7 bases, in that order; junction bases with no gene match: 4. From germline, CDR1 is MNHNY and CDR2 SVGAGI (reference sequence). CDR3 sequence: CASSYLTGVQPQHF. For the CDR3, the DNA is TGTGCCAGCAGTTACCTGACAGGGGTACAGCCCCAGCATTTT.

In its sample, this clone was seen a few times. The chain uses TRBV18 and TRBJ1-5, with 9 bases fitting TRBD1. This CDR3 has 14 residues. The V and J ends lost 6 bases and 2 bases, in that order; junction bases with no gene match: 2. CDR1 and CDR2 from the germline V gene are KGHSH and LQKENI. CDR3 bases: TGTGCCAGCTCTAGGACAGGGGGCAATCAGCCCCAGCATTTT. Translation gives CASSRTGGNQPQHF.

This chain joins TRBV6-4 and TRBJ2-5; TRBD1 is a possible D gene (6 bases). Deletions cut 7 bases from V and 2 bases from J, with 23 bases between. CDR1 is MRHNA, CDR2 SNTAGT, per germline. This CDR3 region has 17 residues. Written as DNA, the CDR3 is TGTGCCAGCAAGTGGTTTTTTATGGGGGCCCGGCAAGAGACCCAGTACTTC. Protein sequence: CASKWFFMGARQETQYF.

V usage is TRBV5-5 and J usage is TRBJ2-1, with a tentative D call TRBD1 (5 bases). Trimming left V 4 bases short and J 4 bases short, with 15 bases between. Germline loops: CDR1 SGHKS, CDR2 YYEKEE (reference sequence). The CDR3 has 15 residues. The CDR3 region has the DNA TGTGCCAGCAGCCCCAGGGCTTTAGAATACAATGAGCAGTTCTTC. Its translation is CASSPRALEYNEQFF.

This clone showed up just a few times. The rearrangement uses TRBV19 and TRBJ1-2, with TRBD1 matching over 7 bases. V trimming: 6 bases; J trimming: 0 bases; junction bases outside the gene matches: 4. CDR3 length equals 14 residues. The germline gives CDR1 LNHDA, CDR2 SQIVND (reference sequence). The CDR3 DNA reads as TGTGCCAGTAGGCGACAGGGAGCTAACTATGGCTACACCTTC. Translation gives CASRRQGANYGYTF.

V usage is TRBV2 and J usage is TRBJ2-1; 8 bases line up with TRBD2. Germline CDR1 SNHLY, CDR2 FYNNEI. The length of the CDR3 is 14 residues. The V gene end was trimmed by 6 bases and the J gene end by 7 bases; junction bases not matched to a gene: 8. CDR3 protein: CASRKAGEGNEQFF. CDR3 in DNA: TGTGCCAGCAGGAAAGCGGGAGAGGGAAATGAGCAGTTCTTC.

In the case of this clone: Different DNA sequences within this sample yield the same CDR3. Written as DNA, the CDR3 is TGCGCCAGCAGCACAGGAGCCAACACCGGGGAGCTGTTTTTT. This translates into CASSTGANTGELFF. V gene TRBV5-1 combines with J gene TRBJ2-2, with a possible D match to TRBD1 (5 bases). This CDR3 contains 14 residues. V was pared by 4 bases and J by 2 bases, with 9 bases between. Germline V gives CDR1 SGHRS, CDR2 YFSETQ.

The rearrangement uses TRBV5-1 and TRBJ2-3, with unresolved D. CDR1 SGHRS and CDR2 YFSETQ come from the germline V gene. V gave up 6 bases and J gave up 6 bases, with 17 bases separating them. The CDR3 is 14 residues long. The CDR3 here is CASTPRTFADTQYF. In DNA, the CDR3 is TGCGCCAGCACCCCCCGAACTTTCGCGGATACGCAGTATTTT.

The rearrangement joins TRBV10-3 to TRBJ1-2; no definite D call. Deletions cut 3 bases from V and 5 bases from J, with 4 bases between. This CDR3 spans 11 amino acids. Germline V gene lookup returns CDR1 ENHRY and CDR2 SYGVKD. CDR3 coding DNA: TGTGCCATCAGTGATCAGTATGGCTACACCTTC. This encodes CAISDQYGYTF.

This clone occurred a few times. The CDR3 DNA reads TGTGCCAGCAGCCAGGGCGGGGTGGGGAACTATGGCTACACCTTC. It yields the protein CASSQGGVGNYGYTF. The chain carries TRBV7-3 and TRBJ1-2; a weak D match, TRBD1 (5 bases). V was shortened by 5 bases and J by 2 bases, with 15 bases between the two germline ends. CDR1 is SGHTA, CDR2 FQGTGA, per germline. The CDR3 contains 15 residues.

The chain has TRBV5-4 and TRBJ2-3; TRBD1 might be the D (5 bases). Germline CDR1 and CDR2: SGHNT and YYREEE (reference sequence). The CDR3 consists of 15 residues. The V and J ends lost 4 bases and 2 bases respectively, with 14 bases between them. In nucleotides, the CDR3 is TGTGCCAGCAGCCCAGGTGGACAAATCACAGATACGCAGTATTTT. Amino acids: CASSPGGQITDTQYF.

This chain links TRBV7-9 with TRBJ1-1, with a tentative D call TRBD1 (6 bases). Trimming removed 2 bases at V and 6 bases at J, with 19 bases between. Germline loops: CDR1 SEHNR, CDR2 FQNEAQ (reference sequence). CDR3 length equals 16 residues. The CDR3 here is CASSLIGATGRAEAFF. As DNA, the CDR3 is TGTGCCAGCAGCTTAATCGGCGCCACAGGGAGGGCTGAAGCTTTCTTT.